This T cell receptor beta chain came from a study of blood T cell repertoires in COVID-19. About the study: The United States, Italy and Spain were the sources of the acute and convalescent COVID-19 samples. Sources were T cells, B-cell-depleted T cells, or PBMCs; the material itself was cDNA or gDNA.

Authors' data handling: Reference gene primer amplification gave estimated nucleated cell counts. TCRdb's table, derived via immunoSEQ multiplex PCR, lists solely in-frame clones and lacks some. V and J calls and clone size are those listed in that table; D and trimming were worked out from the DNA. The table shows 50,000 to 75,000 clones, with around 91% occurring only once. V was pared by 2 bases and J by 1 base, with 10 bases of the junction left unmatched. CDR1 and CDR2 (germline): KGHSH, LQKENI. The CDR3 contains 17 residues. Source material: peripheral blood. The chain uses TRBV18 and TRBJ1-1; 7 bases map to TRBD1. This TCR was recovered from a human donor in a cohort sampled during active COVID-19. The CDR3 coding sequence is TGTGCCAGCTCACCATGGCCAGGGGGTGGCACGAACACTGAAGCTTTCTTT. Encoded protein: CASSPWPGGGTNTEAFF.